Shown below are 2 T cell receptor beta chains from a single sample sequenced in a study of breast tumors, draining lymph nodes, adjacent tissues. TCRdb reanalysed the multiplex PCR reads using MiXCR and keeps one entry per CDR3 protein. The sample lists roughly 130,000 distinct CDR3 sequences, approximately 20% occurring once. Breast cancer patients provided tissue from their axillary draining lymph nodes. Sequences were obtained from axillary lymph node tissue. Every receptor here comes from a female donor with breast cancer. Some clones in this sample may be carry-over from other donors' samples.

This clonotype was seen many times. The chain links TRBV6-1 to TRBJ2-5, with D uncertain. Looked up from germline, CDR1 is MNHNS and CDR2 is SASEGT. The CDR3 is made up of 14 amino acids. The V end lost 6 bases, the J end lost 0 bases, and 11 bases lay between the germline ends. CDR3 region: CASRPVGHQETQYF. The DNA of the CDR3 is TGTGCCAGCAGGCCAGTTGGGCACCAAGAGACCCAGTACTTC.

This clonotype was recorded at least ten times. The V and J genes are TRBV6-5 and TRBJ1-6; D remains ambiguous. Between the trimmed V and J ends, which lost 6 bases and 9 bases, there was a span of 15 bases. CDR3 size: 14 residues. Germline CDR1 reads MNHEY; CDR2 reads SVGAGI. CDR3 protein: CASRNRERTSPLHF. Written as DNA, the CDR3 is TGTGCCAGCAGAAACCGGGAAAGAACTTCACCCCTCCACTTT.